This is a list of T cell receptor beta chains from one sample in a study of T cell responses to AZD1222 COVID-19 vaccine. Profiled with immunoSEQ multiplex PCR; TCRdb holds only in-frame clones, not every one. The sample records roughly 160,000 clones, 90% being singletons. Sequencing used peripheral blood, obtained on day 0 of AZD1222 vaccination. The source is an adult in good health. Both conserved end residues are part of each CDR3. The D gene is left open where the match is weak. A row's size may be missing; if present it is once, few, many or a size class.

J: TRBJ2-1; D: TRBD2; size: -; V: TRBV7-3; DNA: TGTGCCAGCAGCCCCGCGGGCGGGGGGCCGGGTGAGCAGTTCTTC; CDR3: CASSPAGGGPGEQFF
J: TRBJ2-3; D: TRBD2; size: -; V: TRBV4-3; DNA: TGCGCCAGCAGCCAGAATGGCGGGGGGAGCTATGATACGCAGTATTTT; CDR3: CASSQNGGGSYDTQYF
J: TRBJ1-2; D: -; size: -; V: TRBV28; DNA: TGTGCCAGCAGCCTTAACTATGGCTACACCTTC; CDR3: CASSLNYGYTF
J: TRBJ1-4; D: TRBD1; size: -; V: TRBV28; DNA: TGTGCCAGCAGTCCACGCCCGCAGGGGGGGAATGAAAAACTGTTTTTT; CDR3: CASSPRPQGGNEKLFF
J: TRBJ2-1; D: TRBD2; size: -; V: TRBV7-2; DNA: TGTGCCAGCATCGAGTCCCCCCTAGCGGGGGGGCCTAGGGATGAGCAGTTCTTC; CDR3: CASIESPLAGGPRDEQFF
J: TRBJ1-5; D: -; size: -; V: TRBV7-8; DNA: TGTGCCAGCAGCTTAGGTTTGAATCAGCCCCAGCATTTT; CDR3: CASSLGLNQPQHF
J: TRBJ2-6; D: -; size: -; V: TRBV28; DNA: TGTGCCAGTCTAAAAGGGGGCTCTGGGGCCAACGTCCTGACTTTC; CDR3: CASLKGGSGANVLTF
J: TRBJ2-5; D: TRBD2; size: -; V: TRBV7-9; DNA: TGTGCCAGCAGCTTAGGGACTAGCGGGGCCTCGGCCCAGTACTTC; CDR3: CASSLGTSGASAQYF
J: TRBJ1-1; D: -; size: once; V: TRBV6-5; DNA: TGTGCCAGCAGTTACGACCGGGCTATGAACACTGAAGCTTTCTTT; CDR3: CASSYDRAMNTEAFF
J: TRBJ1-4; D: -; size: -; V: TRBV20-1; DNA: TGCAGTGCTAGAAGCCTTGAAAAACTGTTTTTT; CDR3: CSARSLEKLFF
J: TRBJ1-2; D: TRBD1; size: once; V: TRBV7-3; DNA: TGTGCCAGCAGCTTAATCGGGACAGGGCTAGGTGGCTACACCTTC; CDR3: CASSLIGTGLGGYTF
J: TRBJ1-2; D: -; size: once; V: TRBV2; DNA: TGTGCCAACGGGGGACCGGGAAGAGGCTACACCTTC; CDR3: CANGGPGRGYTF
J: TRBJ2-5; D: TRBD2; size: -; V: TRBV4-2; DNA: TGTGCCAGCAGCCAAGATAGCGGGGGGGCAGAGACCCAGTACTTC; CDR3: CASSQDSGGAETQYF
J: TRBJ2-2; D: TRBD1; size: -; V: TRBV9; DNA: TGTGCCAGCAGCGTAAGGGGGCAAGGCGGGGAGCTGTTTTTT; CDR3: CASSVRGQGGELFF
J: TRBJ2-3; D: -; size: -; V: TRBV28; DNA: TGTGCCAGCAGTTTCGAGAGCGTACCCGAAGATACGCAGTATTTT; CDR3: CASSFESVPEDTQYF
J: TRBJ1-2; D: -; size: -; V: TRBV28; DNA: TGTGCCAGCAGTACCCCCAGCAGGGCTGTCTATGGCTACACCTTC; CDR3: CASSTPSRAVYGYTF
J: TRBJ2-7; D: -; size: -; V: TRBV19; DNA: TGTGCCAGTAGTCCATCCGGGACTCTGGGGAGAATTGGCTTC; CDR3: CASSPSGTLGRIGF
J: TRBJ1-4; D: -; size: -; V: TRBV9; DNA: TGTGCCAGCAGCGCACAGGGTAGAACTAATGAAAAACTGTTTTTT; CDR3: CASSAQGRTNEKLFF
J: TRBJ1-5; D: TRBD1; size: -; V: TRBV19; DNA: TGTGCCAGTAGTATAATTAGGCGCAGGGGGGCTTCTCTAGCTCAGCCCCAGCATTTT; CDR3: CASSIIRRRGASLAQPQHF
J: TRBJ1-1; D: TRBD1; size: -; V: TRBV5-8; DNA: TGTGCCAGCAGCATCAATCTTGGACAGGTGAACACTGAAGCTTTCTTT; CDR3: CASSINLGQVNTEAFF
J: TRBJ2-5; D: TRBD1; size: once; V: TRBV28; DNA: TGTGCCAGCAGAAGGACAGGGGCCTCGGAGACCCAGTACTTC; CDR3: CASRRTGASETQYF
J: TRBJ1-5; D: -; size: -; V: TRBV24-1; DNA: TGTGCCACCAGTGATTATACACAGGGCGAGGATCAGCCCCAGCATTTT; CDR3: CATSDYTQGEDQPQHF
J: TRBJ2-7; D: -; size: -; V: TRBV7-9; DNA: TGTGCCAGCAGCGCAGGACGCCAGACAGGAAAAGTCGCCTACGAGCAGTACTTC; CDR3: CASSAGRQTGKVAYEQYF
J: TRBJ2-3; D: -; size: -; V: TRBV28; DNA: TGTGCCAGCAGTTTCTCCGTTGGGGGGATCACTAGCACAGATACGCAGTATTTT; CDR3: CASSFSVGGITSTDTQYF
J: TRBJ2-1; D: -; size: -; V: TRBV5-6; DNA: TGTGCCAGCAGCTCGGGTACCCCCTACAATGAGCAGTTCTTC; CDR3: CASSSGTPYNEQFF
J: TRBJ2-2; D: -; size: -; V: TRBV28; DNA: TGTGCCAGCGGGGCCGTTACGGGGACCGGGGAGCTGTTTTTT; CDR3: CASGAVTGTGELFF
J: TRBJ2-1; D: TRBD1; size: -; V: TRBV19; DNA: TGTGCCAGTAGTATCAGCTGGCAGGGGGCCCGCAATGAGCAGTTCTTC; CDR3: CASSISWQGARNEQFF